Listed here is a single TCR beta chain. Its antigen remains unidentified. Vbeta (60) and Jbeta (13) primers were used in the PCR. Assay: immunoSEQ multiplex PCR; the TCRdb copy retains only in-frame clones and omits some. The sample lists around 140,000 clones; around three fifths were seen once. Sampled while nominally healthy, donors likely had unrecorded immune exposures. The sample originates from a study of cytomegalovirus exposure and HLA in healthy donors. Study-wide results and limits: In a later analysis, CMV-associated beta chains were mostly HLA-associated, it appeared. Analysis performed later showed TCR beta chains linked to HLA being more clonally expanded than equally common others. The study flagged roughly 150 TCR beta chains as cytomegalovirus-associated.

CDR1 SQVTM and CDR2 ANQGSEA come from the germline V gene. The CDR3 contains 13 residues. Deletions cut 7 bases from V and 4 bases from J, with 13 bases between. The clonotype comes from a woman aged 40 to 50 in good health and CMV-seronegative. The chain recombines TRBV29-1 with TRBJ1-4; D is possibly TRBD1 (6 bases). The sequenced sample was PBMCs. DNA of the CDR3: TGCAGCGCCCGGGCAGGGGATAATGAAAAACTGTTTTTT. Translation gives CSARAGDNEKLFF.